This T cell receptor beta chain came from a study of control samples from healthy donors and cancer patients. CDR1 is SGHTA and CDR2 is FQGNSA in the germline V gene. The CDR3 covers 18 residues. V gave up 1 base and J gave up 2 bases, with 21 bases separating them. This clone came up once. Sequencing was performed with immunoSEQ multiplex PCR; in TCRdb, only in-frame clones are kept and a portion is missing. The sample carries about 150,000 clones, roughly 94% recorded once. The TCR sequence derives from a man aged 35 to 55 in good health. This chain links TRBV7-2 with TRBJ2-7, with D possibly called TRBD1 or TRBD2 (5 bases each). Sequencing was carried out using blood. For the CDR3, the DNA is TGTGCCAGCAGCTTAGGTGGGTCCGGGACGTTAGGGACCTACGAGCAGTACTTC. Translating it yields CASSLGGSGTLGTYEQYF. Using reference TRBV7-2 and TRBJ2-7 for the parts outside the CDR3, the full variable domain is GAGVSQSPSNKVTEKGKDVELRCDPISGHTALYWYRQSLGQGLEFLIYFQGNSAPDKSGLPSDRFSAERTGGSVSTLTIQRTQQEDSAVYLCASSLGGSGTLGTYEQYFGPGTRLTVT.